This TCR beta chain was documented in a study of shared clonotypes between healthy human individuals. Overall study findings and caveats: Among several donors, roughly 5% of naive CD4 clonotypes were found in common.

CDR1 is SGHNT and CDR2 is YYREEE in the germline V gene (reference sequence). This CDR3 has 19 amino acids. V shed 4 bases and J shed 5 bases, with 27 bases lying between them. Naivety among CD8 cells was defined by CD45RO negativity and positive CCR7 selection, thereby excluding terminally differentiated effector memory CD45RA+ cells. A note on this clone: Antigen specificity is unknown.

Clones were read by immunoSEQ multiplex PCR, and TCRdb kept only the in-frame ones, dropping some. This sample yields about 2.1 million clones, of which roughly 91% are seen a single time; around 1.7% belongs to the top ten. J is TRBJ1-4 and V is TRBV5-4, with a possible D match to TRBD1 (6 bases). Sequenced material: naive CD8+ T cells from PBMCs. The TCR comes from a young man in good health. Some clones in this sample may be carry-over from other donors' samples. This chain's CDR3 is CASSVGMGLDSQSNEKLFF. The CDR3 nucleotides read TGTGCCAGCAGCGTAGGGATGGGTCTGGACAGCCAGTCGAATGAAAAACTGTTTTTT.